This note documents a single T cell receptor (beta chain) sequence. This clone has only a few counts. The antigen it recognizes is unknown. Base qualities were left out, and no much larger clone turns up one base away. From the cysteine up to the phenylalanine, the CDR3 has a length of 13 residues. This entry keeps only the CDR3 DNA: 39 bases, framed from base 1. The germline ends are 15 bases apart after V is trimmed by 4 bases and J by 9 bases. Sequences MNHEY (CDR1) and SMNVEV (CDR2) are obtained from the germline V gene (reference sequence). Library prep was done by the immunoSEQ multiplex PCR assay. TCRdb took this table from immuneACCESS and kept in-frame rearrangements with V and J called. Such tables lack part of the clones; where checked against another copy, unresolved V genes explain under half of the gap, and the rest is unexplained. The table for this sample lists about 40,000 clones; around 89% of them were counted only once. The top ten hold less than 1.5% of the sample.

For TCR Vbeta sequencing, memory CD4+ T cells were sorted ex vivo from the peripheral blood of both healthy controls and narcolepsy patients. The entry originates in a study of T cells in narcolepsy (dated by TCRdb to 2016 to 2018). A note on the overall study: Healthy control donors were enrolled in the study alongside patients who had narcolepsy type 1 or type 2 (NT1, NT2). Autoreactive T cells targeting hypocretin neuron self-antigens (hypocretin, TRIB2) were sought in narcolepsy patients, and TCR Vbeta sequencing was used to track clonotypes in blood and CSF.

Here is what the overall study found, with its caveats: Some blood memory CD4+ repertoires from patients and controls contained no sequences matching autoreactive T cell clones. Numbers of sequenced blood memory CD4+ clonotypes were comparable, averaging approximately 42,000 in patients and over 30,000 in controls. In plots comparing CSF and blood CD4+ T cell clonotypes from the same patient, HCRT-specific and TRIB2-specific autoreactive clonotypes were highlighted. According to the report, autoreactive clonotypes were detected serially in the blood of the same patients and of different patients, but not in healthy controls.

The rearranged chain carries TRBV27 and TRBJ1-1; the D gene is unclear. The sequencing sample was made of CD45RA- memory CD4+ T cells from PBMCs. According to the study, the label for this sample's cell subset or site signals: memory T cells sorted ex vivo from peripheral blood. The origin of this receptor is a human donor with narcolepsy. The sequenced DNA: TGTGCCAGCAGTTCCCTCACAGAATTTCAAGCTTTCTTT. Its protein is CASSSLTEFQAFF.